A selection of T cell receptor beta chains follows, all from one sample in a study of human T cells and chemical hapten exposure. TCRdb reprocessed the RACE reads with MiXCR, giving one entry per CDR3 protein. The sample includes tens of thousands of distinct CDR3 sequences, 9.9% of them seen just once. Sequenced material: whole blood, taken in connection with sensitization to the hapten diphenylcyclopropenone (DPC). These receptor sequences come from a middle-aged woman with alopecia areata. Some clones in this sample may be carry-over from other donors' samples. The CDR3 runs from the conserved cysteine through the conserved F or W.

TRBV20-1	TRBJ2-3	CSANHLAGGTDTQYF
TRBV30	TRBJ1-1	CAWSVEANTEAFF
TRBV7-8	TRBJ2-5	CASSLALLAGDQETQYF
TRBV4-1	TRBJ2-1	CASSQGEGGYNEQFF
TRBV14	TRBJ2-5	CASSRPNWYQETQYF
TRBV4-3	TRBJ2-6	CASSQTEGSGANVLTF
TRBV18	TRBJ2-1	CASRKPASYNEQFF
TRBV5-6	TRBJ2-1	CASSWARGNEQFF
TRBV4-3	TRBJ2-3	CASSQGVIKAGDTQYF
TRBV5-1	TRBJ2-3	CASSLGEGTQYF
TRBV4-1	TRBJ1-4	CASSQEPERATNEKLFF
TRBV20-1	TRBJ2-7	CSAGGDIISEQYF
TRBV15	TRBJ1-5	CATSTPGTGDTQHF
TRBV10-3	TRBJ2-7	CAIRRDTGALYEQYF
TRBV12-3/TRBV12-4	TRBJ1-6	CASSLGTGGGSSPLHF
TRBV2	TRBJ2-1	CASSEEQSSYNEQFF
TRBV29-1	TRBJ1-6	CSVEDTRCKGRGPVAPRDNSPLHF
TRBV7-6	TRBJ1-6	CASSHRDSPLHF
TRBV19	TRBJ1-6	CASNTGTGVGNSPLHF
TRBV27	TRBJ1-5	CASTHTAGQPQHF
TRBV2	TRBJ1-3	CASSEGVHSGNTIYF
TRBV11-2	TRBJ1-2	CASSLDMGYDGYTF
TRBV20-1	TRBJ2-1	CSARDQEAGGLENEQFF
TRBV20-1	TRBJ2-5	CSARNPRGGGETQYF
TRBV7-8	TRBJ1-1	CASRENTEAFF
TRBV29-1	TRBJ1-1	CSANENTLEAFF
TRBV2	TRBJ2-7	CARAGTGPYEQYF
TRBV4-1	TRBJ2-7	CASSPGTGGEQYF
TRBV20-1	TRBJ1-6	CSASPEEGRATSPLHF
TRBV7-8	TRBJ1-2	CASSHGTGVGYTF